Below, one T cell receptor beta chain is given with its context. In the original processing: Reference gene primers were amplified, and this amplification served to estimate nucleated cell counts. The repertoire was sequenced with immunoSEQ multiplex PCR; TCRdb's copy has only in-frame clones and lacks some. V and J calls and clone size are copied from that table; D and trimming were computed from the DNA. The sample lists approximately 490,000 clones, 75% to 90% occurring once. The germline V and J ends were trimmed by 5 bases and 4 bases, with 7 bases remaining between them. In germline, CDR1 is SGHAT, CDR2 FQNNGV. CDR3 size: 12 residues. This sample stems from a study of blood T cell repertoires in COVID-19. Whole-study context: In each case, the material was cDNA or gDNA derived from T cells, B-cell-depleted T cells, or PBMCs.

In terms of age and location, participants ranged from roughly 18 to 89 years and lived in about 25 US areas. Recovered participants had two consecutive negative NP/OP PCR tests, healthcare professional clearance, or symptom resolution. The TCR comes from a woman in her sixties or seventies who had recovered from COVID-19. Material: PBMCs or T cells enriched from blood (not recorded which). This chain links TRBV11-2 with TRBJ2-3; no clear D gene. Written as DNA, the CDR3 is TGTGCCAGCAGCCTAACCTCAGATACGCAGTATTTT. It is translated as CASSLTSDTQYF.